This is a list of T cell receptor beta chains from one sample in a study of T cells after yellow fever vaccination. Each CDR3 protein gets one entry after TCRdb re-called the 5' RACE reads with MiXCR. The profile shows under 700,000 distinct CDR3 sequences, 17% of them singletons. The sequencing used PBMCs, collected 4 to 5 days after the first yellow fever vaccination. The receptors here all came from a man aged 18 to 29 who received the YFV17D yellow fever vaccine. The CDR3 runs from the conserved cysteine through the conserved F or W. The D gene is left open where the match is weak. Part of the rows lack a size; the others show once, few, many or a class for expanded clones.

CDR3 protein: CASSLLQGMGNQPQHF; CDR3 DNA: TGTGCCAGCAGTCTCCTACAGGGGATGGGCAATCAGCCCCAGCATTTT; J gene: TRBJ1-5; clone size: .; V gene: TRBV28; D gene: TRBD1
CDR3 protein: CASSQDRVGTDTQYF; CDR3 DNA: TGCGCCAGCAGCCAAGATAGGGTAGGCACAGATACGCAGTATTTT; J gene: TRBJ2-3; clone size: few; V gene: TRBV4-3; D gene: .
CDR3 protein: CASSSAGQMETQYF; CDR3 DNA: TGTGCCAGCAGCTCGGCCGGACAGATGGAGACCCAGTACTTC; J gene: TRBJ2-5; clone size: few; V gene: TRBV9; D gene: .
CDR3 protein: CASSQDPYANTGELFF; CDR3 DNA: TGCGCCAGCAGCCAAGATCCATACGCGAACACCGGGGAGCTGTTTTTT; J gene: TRBJ2-2; clone size: few; V gene: TRBV4-3; D gene: .
CDR3 protein: CATLRRHLLYF; CDR3 DNA: TGTGCCACCCTCCGCCGGCACCTGCTGTACTTC; J gene: TRBJ2-7; clone size: .; V gene: TRBV6-2/TRBV6-3; D gene: .
CDR3 protein: CASRQTTDTQYF; CDR3 DNA: TGTGCCAGCAGGCAAACCACAGATACGCAGTATTTT; J gene: TRBJ2-3; clone size: .; V gene: TRBV6-6; D gene: .
CDR3 protein: CASSPERGQGYNEQFF; CDR3 DNA: TGTGCCAGCAGCCCCGAGCGAGGGCAGGGGTACAATGAGCAGTTCTTC; J gene: TRBJ2-1; clone size: few; V gene: TRBV12-3/TRBV12-4; D gene: .
CDR3 protein: CATTKHPLDRLSYNEQFF; CDR3 DNA: TGTGCCACCACCAAGCATCCACTGGATCGGCTCTCCTACAATGAGCAGTTCTTC; J gene: TRBJ2-1; clone size: once; V gene: TRBV3-1; D gene: .
CDR3 protein: CSARDELAGIRENIQYF; CDR3 DNA: TGCAGTGCTAGAGATGAGCTAGCGGGGATCAGGGAGAACATTCAGTACTTC; J gene: TRBJ2-4; clone size: .; V gene: TRBV20-1; D gene: TRBD2
CDR3 protein: CASSQRSTGVTEAFF; CDR3 DNA: TGCGCCAGCAGCCAGAGATCGACAGGGGTCACTGAAGCTTTCTTT; J gene: TRBJ1-1; clone size: few; V gene: TRBV4-3; D gene: TRBD1
CDR3 protein: CASSLGARGGIDEQFF; CDR3 DNA: TGTGCCAGCAGCTTAGGGGCCCGGGGGGGCATCGATGAGCAGTTCTTC; J gene: TRBJ2-1; clone size: few; V gene: TRBV7-6; D gene: TRBD2
CDR3 protein: CASRPRDTEAFF; CDR3 DNA: TGTGCCAGCAGACCTCGAGACACTGAAGCTTTCTTT; J gene: TRBJ1-1; clone size: .; V gene: TRBV3-1; D gene: .
CDR3 protein: CASSFRTGPQETQYF; CDR3 DNA: TGCGCCAGCAGCTTCCGGACAGGGCCTCAAGAGACCCAGTACTTC; J gene: TRBJ2-5; clone size: .; V gene: TRBV5-1; D gene: TRBD1
CDR3 protein: CSVERGIENYGYTF; CDR3 DNA: TGCAGCGTTGAGAGAGGTATTGAAAACTATGGCTACACCTTC; J gene: TRBJ1-2; clone size: many; V gene: TRBV29-1; D gene: .
CDR3 protein: CASSAPGAASGNTIYF; CDR3 DNA: TGTGCCAGCAGCGCCCCAGGGGCGGCCTCTGGAAACACCATATATTTT; J gene: TRBJ1-3; clone size: .; V gene: TRBV9; D gene: .
CDR3 protein: CATSRAQGAEQYF; CDR3 DNA: TGTGCCACCAGCAGAGCCCAGGGGGCCGAGCAGTACTTC; J gene: TRBJ2-7; clone size: .; V gene: TRBV15; D gene: TRBD1
CDR3 protein: CASSSRWTSGIYNEQFF; CDR3 DNA: TGTGCCAGCAGCTCTCGATGGACTAGCGGGATCTACAATGAGCAGTTCTTC; J gene: TRBJ2-1; clone size: .; V gene: TRBV11-2; D gene: TRBD2
CDR3 protein: CASSEYPRTGVRETQYF; CDR3 DNA: TGTGCCAGCAGTGAATATCCCCGGACAGGGGTACGGGAGACCCAGTACTTC; J gene: TRBJ2-5; clone size: few; V gene: TRBV25-1; D gene: TRBD1
CDR3 protein: CASSPETGVTRNTGELFF; CDR3 DNA: TGTGCCAGCAGCCCAGAGACAGGGGTCACTCGTAACACCGGGGAGCTGTTTTTT; J gene: TRBJ2-2; clone size: .; V gene: TRBV9; D gene: TRBD1
CDR3 protein: CASSVKNIQYF; CDR3 DNA: TGTGCCAGCAGTGTAAAAAACATTCAGTACTTC; J gene: TRBJ2-4; clone size: many; V gene: TRBV12-3/TRBV12-4; D gene: .
CDR3 protein: CASSYGSNNEQFF; CDR3 DNA: TGTGCCAGCAGTTATGGCAGCAACAATGAGCAGTTCTTC; J gene: TRBJ2-1; clone size: .; V gene: TRBV6-5; D gene: .
CDR3 protein: CASSPAGRDEKLFF; CDR3 DNA: TGTGCCAGCTCACCGGCGGGGAGAGATGAAAAACTGTTTTTT; J gene: TRBJ1-4; clone size: .; V gene: TRBV18; D gene: .